This T cell receptor beta chain was sequenced during a study of OX40 agonist ivuxolimab in advanced cancers. The overall study: Six ivuxolimab dose levels, 0.01 to 10 mg/kg, were given intravenously every 2 weeks. There were three patients with partial responses, one having hepatocellular carcinoma and two cutaneous melanoma. Study results and caveats: CD4+ and CD8+ blood T cells expanded clonally by week 6 at 0.1 to 3.0 mg/kg.

A word on this clone: Antigen unknown.

V dropped 6 bases and J dropped 6; count of bases not matched to a gene: 13. Germline values: CDR1 MNHEY, CDR2 SVGAGI. The CDR3 has 15 residues. Profiling relied on immunoSEQ multiplex PCR, and the TCRdb table lists in-frame clones only, not all of them. Of about 67,000 clones in the sample, approximately 82% were seen once. The chain uses TRBV6-5 and TRBJ2-5; 7 bases line up with TRBD1. The receptor's source is an adult with an advanced solid tumor such as melanoma, head and neck, liver or kidney cancer. Sequenced material: CD4+ or CD8+ T cells sorted from blood, taken in a trial of the OX40 agonist ivuxolimab. CDR3 nucleotide sequence: TGTGCCAGCAGACTTAATACAGGGGAATGGCAGACCCAGTACTTC. Translated, it gives CASRLNTGEWQTQYF.